Listed below are T cell receptor beta chains from one sample, sequenced in a study of blood T cell repertoires in COVID-19. Sequencing used immunoSEQ multiplex PCR; TCRdb keeps in-frame clones, though not all of them. Of some 90,000 clones in the sample, 80% to 90% were seen once. Sample: peripheral blood. The receptors were gathered from a man aged 45-65 years with acute or convalescent COVID-19. Each CDR3 is given with its conserved first and last residue. Fields, in order: V gene, J gene, clone size, CDR3 protein. Clone size is shown for a subset of rows, as once, few, many or a class of expanded clone.

V gene: TRBV6-5; J gene: TRBJ1-1; clone size: NA; CDR3 protein: CASSKRALENTEAFF
V gene: TRBV11-2; J gene: TRBJ1-2; clone size: NA; CDR3 protein: CASSLGPRQDRVRYGYTF
V gene: TRBV12-5; J gene: TRBJ2-3; clone size: NA; CDR3 protein: CASGLDSSTDTQYF
V gene: TRBV7-9; J gene: TRBJ2-5; clone size: few; CDR3 protein: CASSLGASGGETQYF
V gene: TRBV5-1; J gene: TRBJ2-5; clone size: NA; CDR3 protein: CASRSGGDSPQETQYF
V gene: TRBV28; J gene: TRBJ1-1; clone size: NA; CDR3 protein: CASNRAGLGGNTEAFF
V gene: TRBV28; J gene: TRBJ1-2; clone size: NA; CDR3 protein: CASKLPGQENYGYTF
V gene: TRBV4-1; J gene: TRBJ2-3; clone size: NA; CDR3 protein: CASSQLTVADTQYF
V gene: TRBV9; J gene: TRBJ2-1; clone size: once; CDR3 protein: CASSGLAGATSYNEQFF
V gene: TRBV15; J gene: TRBJ1-2; clone size: NA; CDR3 protein: CATSRDRDRGRNGYTF
V gene: TRBV29-1; J gene: TRBJ1-3; clone size: NA; CDR3 protein: CTFSSGNTIYF
V gene: TRBV5-6; J gene: TRBJ2-3; clone size: NA; CDR3 protein: CASSSTSATSSTDTQYF
V gene: TRBV19; J gene: TRBJ1-2; clone size: NA; CDR3 protein: CASSVQGVNYGYTF
V gene: TRBV28; J gene: TRBJ2-4; clone size: few; CDR3 protein: CASSPTGGRSIQYF
V gene: TRBV7-2; J gene: TRBJ2-1; clone size: NA; CDR3 protein: CASSPSGTTHNEQFF
V gene: TRBV7-2; J gene: TRBJ2-5; clone size: NA; CDR3 protein: CASSLKETQYF